This T cell receptor beta chain derives from a study of tumor and adjacent non-tumor tissue in lung cancer. Study-level points and caveats: Shorter survival was associated with higher TCR diversity in tumors.

RNA was extracted from bulk tissue without any cell sorting. Distant lung tissue was collected more than 3 cm away from the tumor edge. Chemotherapy-naive patients with new lung cancer underwent thoracic surgery in China, August–November 2014. Germline values: CDR1 DFQATT, CDR2 SNEGSKA (reference sequence). This CDR3 contains 16 residues. About this clonotype: No antigen is known for it. The junction departs from the called germline gene at one end, perhaps through a read error.

TCRbeta libraries were built with three rounds of nested PCR, modified from ARM-PCR. MiXCR, run by TCRdb on the multiplex PCR reads, gives a single entry per CDR3 protein. Here the sample spans almost 75,000 distinct CDR3 sequences, 55% to 70% being singletons. The chain carries TRBV20-1 and TRBJ2-1; the D gene is possibly TRBD2 (6 bases). The receptor was isolated from a woman in her forties or fifties with non-small cell lung cancer. Sequences were obtained from distant non-tumor lung tissue. CDR3 bases: TGCAGTGCTAGGCTGGCGGGAAGAGGGCCCTACGATGAGCAGTTCTTC. This gives the protein CSARLAGRGPYDEQFF.